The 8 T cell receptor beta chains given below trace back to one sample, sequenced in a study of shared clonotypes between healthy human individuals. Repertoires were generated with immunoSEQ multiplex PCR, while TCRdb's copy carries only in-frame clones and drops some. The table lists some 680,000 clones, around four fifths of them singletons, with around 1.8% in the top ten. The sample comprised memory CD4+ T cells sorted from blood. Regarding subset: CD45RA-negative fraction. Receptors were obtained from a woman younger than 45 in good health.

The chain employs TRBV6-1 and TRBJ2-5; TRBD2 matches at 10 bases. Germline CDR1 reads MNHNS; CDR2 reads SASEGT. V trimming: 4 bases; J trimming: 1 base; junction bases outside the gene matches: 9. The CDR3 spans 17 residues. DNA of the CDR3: TGTGCCAGCAGTGGACGGACTAGCGGTCTTACCCAAGAGACCCAGTACTTC. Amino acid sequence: CASSGRTSGLTQETQYF.

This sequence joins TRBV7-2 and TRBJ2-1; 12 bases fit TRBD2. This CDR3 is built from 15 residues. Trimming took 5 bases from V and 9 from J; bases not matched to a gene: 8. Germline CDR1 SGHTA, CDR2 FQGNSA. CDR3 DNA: TGTGCCAGCAGCCCGGCTAGCGGGAGGGCCGCTGAGCAGTTCTTC. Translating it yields CASSPASGRAAEQFF.

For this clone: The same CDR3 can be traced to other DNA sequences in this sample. In DNA, the CDR3 is TGTGCCAGCTCCGGGAGCTCCTACGAGCAGTACTTC. It encodes CASSGSSYEQYF. The V and J genes are TRBV6-5 and TRBJ2-7; a possible D gene is TRBD2 (6 bases). In germline, CDR1 is MNHEY, CDR2 SVGAGI. Trimming took off 8 bases at V and 0 bases at J, with 8 bases between the two ends. CDR3 length: 12 residues.

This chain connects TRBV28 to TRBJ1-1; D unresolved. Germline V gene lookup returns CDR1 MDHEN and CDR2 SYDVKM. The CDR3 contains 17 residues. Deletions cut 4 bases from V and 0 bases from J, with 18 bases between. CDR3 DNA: TGTGCCAGCAGTTCGATTCAGGCGTCCCAGATGAACACTGAAGCTTTCTTT. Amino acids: CASSSIQASQMNTEAFF.

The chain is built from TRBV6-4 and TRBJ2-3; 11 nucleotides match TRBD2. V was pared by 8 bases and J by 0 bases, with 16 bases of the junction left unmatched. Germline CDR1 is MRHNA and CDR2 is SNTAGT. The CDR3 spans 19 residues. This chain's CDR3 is CASPDVASGRLESTDTQYF. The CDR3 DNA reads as TGTGCCAGCCCCGACGTCGCTAGCGGGAGGCTGGAAAGCACAGATACGCAGTATTTT.

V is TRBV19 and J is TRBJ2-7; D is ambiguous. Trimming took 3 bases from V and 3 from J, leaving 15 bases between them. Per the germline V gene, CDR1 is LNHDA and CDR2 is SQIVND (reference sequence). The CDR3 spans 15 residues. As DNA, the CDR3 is TGTGCCAGTAGTATCGGGTCCTATGGGATCTACGAGCAGTACTTC. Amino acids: CASSIGSYGIYEQYF.

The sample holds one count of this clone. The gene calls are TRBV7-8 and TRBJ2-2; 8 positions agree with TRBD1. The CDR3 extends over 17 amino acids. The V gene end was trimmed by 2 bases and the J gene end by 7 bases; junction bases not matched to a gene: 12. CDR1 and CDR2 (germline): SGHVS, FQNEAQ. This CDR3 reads CASSLRTGQGYYGELFF. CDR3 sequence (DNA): TGTGCCAGCAGCTTACGTACCGGACAGGGCTATTACGGGGAGCTGTTTTTT.

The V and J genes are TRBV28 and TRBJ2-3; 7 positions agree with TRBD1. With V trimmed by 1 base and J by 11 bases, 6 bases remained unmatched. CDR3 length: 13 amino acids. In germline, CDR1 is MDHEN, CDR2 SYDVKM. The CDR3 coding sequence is TGTGCCAGCAGTTTATTAGGAACAGGGGAGCAGTATTTT. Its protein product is CASSLLGTGEQYF.